Below, 24 T cell receptor beta chains from the same sample are listed, as sequenced in a study of shared clonotypes between healthy human individuals. Cells designated naive CD8 were CD45RO-negative and were positively selected for CCR7, with terminally differentiated effector memory CD45RA+ cells excluded. Assay used: immunoSEQ multiplex PCR; TCRdb lists only in-frame clones, some missing. This table holds about 2.1 million clones, around 93% found once. The specimen was naive CD8+ T cells from PBMCs. The receptors were sampled from a man aged 18 to 29 in good health. Some clones in this sample may be carry-over from other donors' samples.

V and J are TRBV7-8 and TRBJ2-7, with TRBD1 identical over 8 bases. In germline, CDR1 is SGHVS, CDR2 FQNEAQ. V dropped 2 bases and J dropped 4; count of bases not matched to a gene: 4. The CDR3 runs to 14 residues. DNA for the CDR3: TGTGCCAGCAGCTTATCCAGGGGGCAGTACGAGCAGTACTTC. Translation: CASSLSRGQYEQYF.

The chain links TRBV27 to TRBJ2-7; D not resolved. Germline values: CDR1 MNHEY, CDR2 SMNVEV (reference sequence). The V end lost 1 base, the J end lost 5 bases, and 12 bases lay between the germline ends. The CDR3 contains 14 residues. The CDR3 DNA sequence: TGTGCCAGCAGTTTATTGGTTAGTCCCCACGAGCAGTACTTC. Translated, it gives CASSLLVSPHEQYF.

J is TRBJ2-5 and V is TRBV21-1; the DNA was not compared with TRBD2, the D call given in the table. TRBV21-1 is a listed pseudogene. CDR3 length: 17 residues. CDR3 region: CASSGPSSGGTQETQYF. DNA for the CDR3: TGTGCCAGCAGCGGACCCTCTAGCGGGGGAACCCAAGAGACCCAGTACTTC.

This chain links TRBV2 with TRBJ2-5; tentative D call: TRBD1 (6 bases). Germline V gene data show CDR1 as SNHLY and CDR2 as FYNNEI. V shed 5 bases and J shed 5 bases, with 18 bases lying between them. The CDR3 covers 15 residues. The CDR3, as DNA: TGTGCCAGCAGTCCCCTCCACAGGGCAGGGGAGACCCAGTACTTC. This codes for CASSPLHRAGETQYF.

This sequence joins TRBV27 and TRBJ2-3; unclear D gene. Trimming took 5 bases from V and 3 from J, leaving 9 bases between them. Germline V CDR1 and CDR2: MNHEY, SMNVEV (reference sequence). The CDR3 extends over 13 amino acids. CDR3 in DNA: TGTGCCAGCAGTGTCGACGGTACAGATACGCAGTATTTT. This codes for CASSVDGTDTQYF.

The V call is TRBV5-8, the J call TRBJ2-7, with D possibly called TRBD1 or TRBD2 (5 bases each). Per germline, CDR1 SGHTS and CDR2 YDEGEE. The V gene lost 7 bases and the J gene lost 4 bases, with 6 bases spanning the gap. The CDR3 is 10 residues long. The CDR3 DNA is TGTGCCAGCGGGACGTACGAGCAGTACTTC. The encoded protein is CASGTYEQYF.

This clone was counted only a few times. J is TRBJ1-1 and V is TRBV5-4, with D hard to call. Germline loops: CDR1 SGHNT, CDR2 YYREEE (reference sequence). CDR3 size: 11 residues. V dropped 0 bases and J dropped 4 bases, with 1 base sitting between them. The CDR3: CASSLATEAFF. The CDR3 nucleotides read TGTGCCAGCAGCTTGGCCACTGAAGCTTTCTTT.

Of note for this clone: Other DNA sequences from this sample encode an identical CDR3 as well. DNA for the CDR3: TGTGCCAGCAGTTTATCTGGGAGCGAGGGCTACAATGAGCAGTTCTTC. Its protein is CASSLSGSEGYNEQFF. This rearrangement joins TRBV27 to TRBJ2-1; a weak D match, TRBD2 (5 bases). The CDR3 runs to 16 residues. V was trimmed by 0 bases and J by 3 bases, leaving 12 bases between them. Germline values: CDR1 MNHEY, CDR2 SMNVEV (reference sequence).

The chain couples TRBV7-9 to TRBJ1-4; 8 nucleotides align to TRBD1. The CDR3 runs 17 residues. J gave up 1 base and V 5 bases, and 9 bases lay outside the gene matches. The germline V gene has CDR1 SEHNR and CDR2 FQNEAQ (reference sequence). The CDR3 DNA follows: TGTGCCAGCAGCCCTTACAGGGGGGTTCTAACTAATGAAAAACTGTTTTTT. Its protein is CASSPYRGVLTNEKLFF.

The rearrangement links TRBV29-1 to TRBJ1-2, with a tentative D call TRBD1 (5 bases). The CDR3 contains 10 residues. Per germline, CDR1 SQVTM and CDR2 ANQGSEA. The ends were cut back, 7 bases at V and 4 bases at J, with 7 bases in the middle. The CDR3 region is CSAGSYGYTF. DNA of the CDR3: TGCAGCGCAGGGAGCTATGGCTACACCTTC.

The rearrangement joins TRBV9 to TRBJ2-3, with 8 bases matching TRBD2. Per germline, CDR1 SGDLS and CDR2 YYNGEE. The V and J ends lost 5 bases and 5 bases, in that order; junction bases with no gene match: 4. The CDR3 runs 13 residues. The chain's CDR3 is CASSLAGRDTQYF. The CDR3 nucleotides are TGTGCCAGCAGTTTAGCGGGAAGAGATACGCAGTATTTT.

The chain couples TRBV28 to TRBJ1-6; TRBD1 is a possible D gene (5 bases). Per germline, CDR1 MDHEN and CDR2 SYDVKM. Trimming shortened V by 7 bases and J by 10 bases, and 23 bases separated the two germline ends. The CDR3 is 16 residues long. This chain's CDR3 is CASTTPTGRVRSPLHF. CDR3 bases: TGTGCCAGCACTACACCAACGGGCAGGGTTCGCTCACCCCTCCACTTT.

The chain recombines TRBV28 with TRBJ2-2; no firm D call. Germline values: CDR1 MDHEN, CDR2 SYDVKM. The V gene lost 3 bases and the J gene lost 5 bases, with 13 bases spanning the gap. This CDR3 is built from 15 residues. CDR3: CASSLDTSGTGELFF. The CDR3 DNA reads as TGTGCCAGCAGTTTGGATACCTCCGGGACCGGGGAGCTGTTTTTT.

The CDR3 region is CASGRQVPGELFF. The DNA for the CDR3 is TGTGCTAGTGGTAGACAGGTCCCCGGGGAGCTGTTTTTT. The J gene is TRBJ2-2, the V gene TRBV12-5, with D perhaps TRBD1 (6 bases). Germline CDR1 and CDR2: LGHNT and FRNRAP. The CDR3 covers 13 residues. V dropped 5 bases and J dropped 6 bases, with 10 bases sitting between them.

V usage is TRBV27 and J usage is TRBJ2-3; 10 bases are shared with TRBD2. Per the germline V gene, CDR1 is MNHEY and CDR2 is SMNVEV (reference sequence). The V and J ends lost 3 bases and 4 bases, in that order; junction bases with no gene match: 10. The CDR3 has 17 amino acids. The CDR3: CASSFIMRAGGPDTQYF. CDR3 DNA sequence: TGTGCCAGCAGTTTTATTATGAGAGCGGGAGGGCCAGATACGCAGTATTTT.

CDR3 sequence (DNA): TGTGCCAGCAGTGAACACCACGGGACAGGGTTCTACGAGCAGTACTTC. This translates into CASSEHHGTGFYEQYF. J is TRBJ2-7 and V is TRBV6-1; the match to TRBD1 covers 9 bases. The CDR3 is 16 residues long. The junction had 8 bases not matched to a gene; V was cut back by 2 bases and J by 3 bases. CDR1 is MNHNS and CDR2 is SASEGT in the germline V gene.

The V and J genes are TRBV4-3 and TRBJ2-5; the match to TRBD1 covers 8 bases. The germline gives CDR1 LGHNA, CDR2 YSLEER. The CDR3 consists of 15 residues. The junction had 4 bases not matched to a gene; V was cut back by 1 base and J by 3 bases. Here the CDR3 DNA reads TGCGCCAGCAGCCAAGCCCTGACAGGGGAAGAGACCCAGTACTTC. Its protein product is CASSQALTGEETQYF.

This chain joins TRBV27 and TRBJ2-1; 8 positions match TRBD2. This CDR3 contains 15 residues. Germline V gene data show CDR1 as MNHEY and CDR2 as SMNVEV (reference sequence). V lost 2 bases to trimming and J lost 4 bases; unmatched junction nucleotides: 4. CDR3 DNA sequence: TGTGCCAGCAGTTTAATAGCGGGAATGTACAATGAGCAGTTCTTC. It yields the protein CASSLIAGMYNEQFF.

V and J are TRBV19 and TRBJ2-7, with a possible D match to TRBD1 (5 bases). The CDR3 sequence is 14 residues long. Germline CDR1 reads LNHDA; CDR2 reads SQIVND (reference sequence). V dropped 1 base and J dropped 0 bases, with 7 bases sitting between them. The CDR3 is CASSIGGNSYEQYF. The CDR3 DNA is TGTGCCAGTAGTATAGGGGGCAACTCCTACGAGCAGTACTTC.

The V and J genes are TRBV7-9 and TRBJ1-1; the D gene is possibly TRBD1 (5 bases). CDR3 length: 14 residues. V shed 3 bases and J shed 3 bases, with 11 bases lying between them. Germline-derived CDR1 and CDR2 are SEHNR and FQNEAQ (reference sequence). The CDR3 is CASSLSEGYTEAFF. As DNA, the CDR3 is TGTGCCAGCAGCTTGTCCGAGGGGTACACTGAAGCTTTCTTT.

The chain links TRBV11-1 to TRBJ1-1; D is unclear. CDR1 is SGHAT and CDR2 is FQDESV in the germline V gene (reference sequence). The CDR3 consists of 14 residues. With 0 bases removed from V and 5 bases from J, the gap between germline ends came to 10 bases. As DNA, the CDR3 is TGTGCCAGCAGCTTAGCGCCCGGGTTTACTGAAGCTTTCTTT. As protein: CASSLAPGFTEAFF.

The V gene is TRBV18, the J gene TRBJ1-2; 8 nucleotides match TRBD1. The CDR3 runs 15 residues. V lost 3 bases, J lost 7 bases, and 10 bases stayed unmatched. Germline V lookup: CDR1 KGHSH, CDR2 LQKENI. In nucleotides, the CDR3 is TGTGCCAGCTCACCTGAGCGTTTGACAGGGGTTGGCTACACCTTC. This translates into CASSPERLTGVGYTF.

This chain connects TRBV25-1 to TRBJ2-7; TRBD1 matches at 11 bases. The CDR3 totals 17 residues. Germline CDR1 reads MGHDK; CDR2 reads SYGVNS. V shed 3 bases and J 6 bases; nucleotides not matched to a gene: 13. In nucleotides, the CDR3 is TGTGCCAGCAGTGATCAGGTGGGGGGACAGGGGGTAAGCGAGCAGTACTTC. Translation: CASSDQVGGQGVSEQYF.

This clone was seen more than once but under ten times. In the same sample, other DNA sequences code for this CDR3. The chain carries TRBV30 and TRBJ1-5; D gene uncertain. Looked up from germline, CDR1 is GTSNPN and CDR2 is SVGIG (reference sequence). This CDR3 spans 14 amino acids. The V and J ends lost 0 bases and 2 bases respectively, with 8 bases between them. CDR3 nucleotide sequence: TGTGCCTGGAGTGTAGGAGGAGGCAATCAGCCCCAGCATTTT. As protein: CAWSVGGGNQPQHF.